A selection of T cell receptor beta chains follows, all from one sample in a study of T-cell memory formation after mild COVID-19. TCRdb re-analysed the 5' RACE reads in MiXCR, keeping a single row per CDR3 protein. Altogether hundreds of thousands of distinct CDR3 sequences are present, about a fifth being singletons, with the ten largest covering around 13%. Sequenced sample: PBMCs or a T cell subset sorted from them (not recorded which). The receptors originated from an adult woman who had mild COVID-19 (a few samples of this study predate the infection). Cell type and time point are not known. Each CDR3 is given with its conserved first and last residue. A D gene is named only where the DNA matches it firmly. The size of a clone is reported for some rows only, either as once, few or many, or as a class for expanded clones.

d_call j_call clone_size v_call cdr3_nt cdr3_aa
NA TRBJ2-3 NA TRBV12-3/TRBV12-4 TGTGCCAGCAGTTTTCTCTCCCTCCCAGATACGCAGTATTTT CASSFLSLPDTQYF
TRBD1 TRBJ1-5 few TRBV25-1 TGTGCCAGCAGTGCGGACAGGGGCAATCAGCCCCAGCATTTT CASSADRGNQPQHF
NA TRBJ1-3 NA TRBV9 TGTGCCAGCAGCGCGGAGCCTCCGTCTGGAAACACCATATATTTT CASSAEPPSGNTIYF
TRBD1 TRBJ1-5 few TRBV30 TGTGCCTGGGCTCAGGGGGGCAATCAGCCCCAGCATTTT CAWAQGGNQPQHF
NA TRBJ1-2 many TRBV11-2 TGTGCCAGCAGCTTAGATTGGGGCTATGGCTACACCTTC CASSLDWGYGYTF
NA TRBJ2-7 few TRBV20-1 TGCAGTGCACTCCCCCCTCGGCGTTTTGGCTCCTACGAGCAGTACTTC CSALPPRRFGSYEQYF
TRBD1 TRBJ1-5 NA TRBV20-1 TGCAGTGCTAGACGGGACAGGGGCGTTAGCAATCAGCCCCAGCATTTT CSARRDRGVSNQPQHF
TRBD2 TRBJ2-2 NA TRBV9 TGTGCCAGCAGCGTAGACTCCAGCGGGAGGGAGAACACCGGGGAGCTGTTTTTT CASSVDSSGRENTGELFF
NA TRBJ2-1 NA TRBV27 TGTGCCAGCAGTTCCACACTAGTAAGTCAGTTCTTC CASSSTLVSQFF
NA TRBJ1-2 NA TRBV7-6 TGTGCCAGCAGCTTAATTCGGGCACTCCCCAGCTACACCTTC CASSLIRALPSYTF
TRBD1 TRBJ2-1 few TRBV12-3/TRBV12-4 TGTGCCAGCAGCTTCTACACAGGGGTACGATCCTACAATGAGCAGTTCTTC CASSFYTGVRSYNEQFF
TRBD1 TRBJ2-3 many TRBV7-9 TGTGCCAGCAGCGCCCCGGGACAGGGGACAGATACGCAGTATTTT CASSAPGQGTDTQYF
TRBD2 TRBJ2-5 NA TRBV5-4 TGTGCCAGCAGCGTCGGGACTAGCGGGATGGGGGAGACCCAGTACTTC CASSVGTSGMGETQYF